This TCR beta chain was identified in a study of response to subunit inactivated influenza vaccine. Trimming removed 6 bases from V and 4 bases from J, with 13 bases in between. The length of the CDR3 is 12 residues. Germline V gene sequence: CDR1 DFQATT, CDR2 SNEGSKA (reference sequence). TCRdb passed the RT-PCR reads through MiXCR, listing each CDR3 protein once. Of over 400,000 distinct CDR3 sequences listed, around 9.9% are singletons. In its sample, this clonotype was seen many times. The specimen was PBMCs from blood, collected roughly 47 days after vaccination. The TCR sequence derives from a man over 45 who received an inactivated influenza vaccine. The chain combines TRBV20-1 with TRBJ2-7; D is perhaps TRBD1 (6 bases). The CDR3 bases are TGCAGTGCGATCGACAGGCCGTACGAGCAGTACTTC. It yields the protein CSAIDRPYEQYF.